The rows below give T cell receptor beta chains drawn from one sample of a study of T-cell reconstitution after alpha-beta-depleted transplantation in children. TCRdb called the PCR reads again in MiXCR, with one record for every CDR3 protein. Altogether under 450,000 distinct CDR3 sequences are present, 13% being singletons, with the ten largest covering around 4.5%. The specimen was PBMCs, collected from the stem cell graft. The receptors stem from a human donor who donated a stem cell graft to a child with Fanconi anemia. CDR3s include the opening cysteine and the closing phenylalanine or tryptophan. Fields, in order: J gene, D gene, clone size, V gene, CDR3 DNA, CDR3 protein. D genes are given only for firm matches. Clone sizes are given selectively: once, few, many, or a class where the clone is expanded.

J: TRBJ1-2; D: NA; size: NA; V: TRBV20-1; DNA: TGCAGTGCTCGAAGCCTCGCGGTGCATGGCTACACCTTC; CDR3: CSARSLAVHGYTF
J: TRBJ2-7; D: TRBD2; size: NA; V: TRBV18; DNA: TGTGCCAGCTCACCAGGGACTAGCGGGACCAAAAACTCCTACGAGCAGTACTTC; CDR3: CASSPGTSGTKNSYEQYF
J: TRBJ1-1; D: NA; size: many; V: TRBV7-9; DNA: TGTGCCAGCAGCTTACAGACAGGTCAGAACACTGAAGCTTTCTTT; CDR3: CASSLQTGQNTEAFF
J: TRBJ2-3; D: NA; size: NA; V: TRBV6-5; DNA: TGTGCCAGCAGTTACGCTCACACAGATACGCAGTATTTT; CDR3: CASSYAHTDTQYF
J: TRBJ2-5; D: NA; size: many; V: TRBV29-1; DNA: TGCAGCGTATCGCAAAGCTACCAAGAGACCCAGTACTTC; CDR3: CSVSQSYQETQYF
J: TRBJ2-3; D: TRBD1; size: many; V: TRBV2; DNA: TGTGCCAGCAGTCTACGACAGGGCGGCAGGAGTACGCAGTATTTT; CDR3: CASSLRQGGRSTQYF
J: TRBJ2-7; D: NA; size: few; V: TRBV2; DNA: TGTGCCAGCAGTACACAAGTCTACGAGCAGTACTTC; CDR3: CASSTQVYEQYF
J: TRBJ1-6; D: NA; size: NA; V: TRBV27; DNA: TGTGCCAGCAGTTTTCAGGGCCGGACACCCCTCCACTTT; CDR3: CASSFQGRTPLHF
J: TRBJ1-1; D: NA; size: many; V: TRBV29-1; DNA: TGCAGCGTTGTGACCCATACTGAAGCTTTCTTT; CDR3: CSVVTHTEAFF
J: TRBJ1-1; D: TRBD1; size: few; V: TRBV4-2; DNA: TGTGCCAGCAGAGGGACAGGGGGCGGCACTGAAGCTTTCTTT; CDR3: CASRGTGGGTEAFF
J: TRBJ2-3; D: TRBD2; size: once; V: TRBV30; DNA: TGTGCCTGGAGTTTAGCGGGGGGGGGCACAGATACGCAGTATTTT; CDR3: CAWSLAGGGTDTQYF
J: TRBJ2-6; D: NA; size: many; V: TRBV6-1; DNA: TGTGCCAGCAGCCCCAAACCCTTGAGCTCTGGGGCCAACGTCCTGACTTTC; CDR3: CASSPKPLSSGANVLTF
J: TRBJ2-2; D: NA; size: few; V: TRBV29-1; DNA: TGCAGCGGCAGGGCCGTGAACACCGGGGAGCTGTTTTTT; CDR3: CSGRAVNTGELFF
J: TRBJ1-5; D: NA; size: many; V: TRBV10-2; DNA: TGCGCCAGCGCTCGGGACACCCGGAATCAGCCCCAGCATTTT; CDR3: CASARDTRNQPQHF
J: TRBJ2-7; D: NA; size: few; V: TRBV27; DNA: TGTGCCAGCAGTACCACAGGGGGGGAATACTACGAGCAGTACTTC; CDR3: CASSTTGGEYYEQYF
J: TRBJ1-2; D: TRBD1; size: NA; V: TRBV11-2; DNA: TGTGCCAGCAGCCGGCCGGACAGGGCCTATGGCTACACCTTC; CDR3: CASSRPDRAYGYTF
J: TRBJ2-5; D: TRBD2; size: NA; V: TRBV18; DNA: TGTGCCAGCTCACCACGGGACGGGAGGTCCCAAGAGACCCAGTACTTC; CDR3: CASSPRDGRSQETQYF
J: TRBJ2-1; D: TRBD1; size: many; V: TRBV20-1; DNA: TGCAGTGTTAACTCGGGGACAGGGGTAAATGAGCAGTTCTTC; CDR3: CSVNSGTGVNEQFF
J: TRBJ2-1; D: NA; size: many; V: TRBV6-2/TRBV6-3; DNA: TGTGCCAGCAGTTACATAGGCAATGAGCAGTTCTTC; CDR3: CASSYIGNEQFF
J: TRBJ2-3; D: NA; size: many; V: TRBV5-6; DNA: TGTGCCAGCAGCGCCGACACGAAGTACTATACGCAGTATTTT; CDR3: CASSADTKYYTQYF
J: TRBJ1-2; D: NA; size: NA; V: TRBV12-3/TRBV12-4; DNA: TGTGCCAGCACCACTTTGGTTCAGGACCTGGGTTACTATGGCTACACCTTC; CDR3: CASTTLVQDLGYYGYTF
J: TRBJ2-3; D: NA; size: few; V: TRBV5-1; DNA: TGCGCCAGCAGCTTGAGGATGACCTTTAGCACAGATACGCAGTATTTT; CDR3: CASSLRMTFSTDTQYF
J: TRBJ2-5; D: NA; size: few; V: TRBV20-1; DNA: TGCAGTGCTAGGCAGGCGGGAGAGACCCAGTACTTC; CDR3: CSARQAGETQYF
J: TRBJ2-2; D: NA; size: many; V: TRBV3-1; DNA: TGTGCCAGCAGCCAAGACCTAACCAACACCGGGGAGCTGTTTTTT; CDR3: CASSQDLTNTGELFF
J: TRBJ2-1; D: NA; size: NA; V: TRBV25-1; DNA: TGTGCCAGCAGGGGGGCAAACAATGAGCAGTTCTTC; CDR3: CASRGANNEQFF
J: TRBJ2-3; D: TRBD2; size: many; V: TRBV4-1; DNA: TGCGCCAGCAGCCAATTAGCGGGGGGAGATACGCAGTATTTT; CDR3: CASSQLAGGDTQYF
J: TRBJ2-3; D: NA; size: NA; V: TRBV11-2; DNA: TGTGCCAGCAGCTCCCCGCGGGCTAGCGCAACAGATACGCAGTATTTT; CDR3: CASSSPRASATDTQYF
J: TRBJ1-1; D: TRBD1; size: NA; V: TRBV10-3; DNA: TGTGCCTTCAAGGTCGGACAGGGTAAAGCTGAAGCTTTCTTT; CDR3: CAFKVGQGKAEAFF
J: TRBJ2-1; D: NA; size: many; V: TRBV5-6; DNA: TGTGCCAGCAGCTTGCCCAACAATGAGCAGTTCTTC; CDR3: CASSLPNNEQFF
J: TRBJ2-2; D: NA; size: NA; V: TRBV6-1; DNA: TGTGCCAGCAGTGAGGAGGGGGGGAGGGCCGGGGAGCTGTTTTTT; CDR3: CASSEEGGRAGELFF
J: TRBJ1-1; D: TRBD1; size: NA; V: TRBV7-9; DNA: TGTGCCAGCAGCTCAGGACAGGGGTCCACTGAAGCTTTCTTT; CDR3: CASSSGQGSTEAFF
J: TRBJ2-6; D: TRBD1; size: NA; V: TRBV12-3/TRBV12-4; DNA: TGTGCCAGCAGTTCTCCGGGACAGGGAGACTCTGGGGCCAACGTCCTGACTTTC; CDR3: CASSSPGQGDSGANVLTF
J: TRBJ1-1; D: NA; size: many; V: TRBV12-3/TRBV12-4; DNA: TGTGCCAGCAGCTTACTTCAGGAAACTGAAGCTTTCTTT; CDR3: CASSLLQETEAFF
J: TRBJ1-1; D: TRBD1; size: NA; V: TRBV5-1; DNA: TGCGCCAGCAGCGAGGGGGCGGGGGACACTGAAGCTTTCTTT; CDR3: CASSEGAGDTEAFF
J: TRBJ2-1; D: TRBD2; size: NA; V: TRBV7-9; DNA: TGTGCCAGCAGCCCCAAAGGGCTAGCGGGGGGCCGGAATGAGCAGTTCTTC; CDR3: CASSPKGLAGGRNEQFF
J: TRBJ2-7; D: TRBD1; size: many; V: TRBV12-3/TRBV12-4; DNA: TGTGCCAGCAGGAGACAGGGAAACTCCTACGAGCAGTACTTC; CDR3: CASRRQGNSYEQYF
J: TRBJ2-1; D: NA; size: few; V: TRBV7-7; DNA: TGTGCTAGCAGCCCTGACCCCTCCTACAATGAGCAGTTCTTC; CDR3: CASSPDPSYNEQFF
J: TRBJ1-1; D: NA; size: NA; V: TRBV29-1; DNA: TGCAGCGGAGTGGAACAGGTCAACACTGAAGCTTTCTTT; CDR3: CSGVEQVNTEAFF
J: TRBJ2-3; D: NA; size: few; V: TRBV18; DNA: TGTGCCAGCTCATCTCGACTAGTTGAAAACACAGATACGCAGTATTTT; CDR3: CASSSRLVENTDTQYF
J: TRBJ2-2; D: NA; size: NA; V: TRBV4-2; DNA: TGTGCCAGCAGCCACGGGACGAGCAACACCGGGGAGCTGTTTTTT; CDR3: CASSHGTSNTGELFF
J: TRBJ2-1; D: TRBD2; size: NA; V: TRBV3-1; DNA: TGTGCCAGCAGCCAAGATTTGGGGGGGGGTTACAATGAGCAGTTCTTC; CDR3: CASSQDLGGGYNEQFF
J: TRBJ2-3; D: NA; size: NA; V: TRBV4-3; DNA: TGCGCCAGCAGCCAAGATAGTGGGCCAGATACGCAGTATTTT; CDR3: CASSQDSGPDTQYF
J: TRBJ1-5; D: NA; size: NA; V: TRBV19; DNA: TGTGCCAGTAGTAAGACAGACAATCAGCCCCAGCATTTT; CDR3: CASSKTDNQPQHF
J: TRBJ2-7; D: NA; size: few; V: TRBV27; DNA: TGTGCCAGCAGTTTGAGACCGGTCTCCTACGAGCAGTACTTC; CDR3: CASSLRPVSYEQYF
J: TRBJ1-4; D: NA; size: NA; V: TRBV15; DNA: TGTGCCACCAGCAGCGAGACAGCAACTAATGAAAAACTGTTTTTT; CDR3: CATSSETATNEKLFF
J: TRBJ1-1; D: NA; size: few; V: TRBV4-2; DNA: TGTGCCAGCAGCCAAGATCAACAGGCAGGGATGGCTTTCTTT; CDR3: CASSQDQQAGMAFF
J: TRBJ1-2; D: TRBD1; size: many; V: TRBV5-1; DNA: TGCGCCAGCAGCGTCGAACCAACAGGGGTCTATGGCTACACCTTC; CDR3: CASSVEPTGVYGYTF
J: TRBJ1-4; D: TRBD1; size: few; V: TRBV5-1; DNA: TGCGCCAGCAGCCTAGGACAGGGTGTTGGTTTTGGAAAACTGTTTTTT; CDR3: CASSLGQGVGFGKLFF
J: TRBJ2-5; D: NA; size: many; V: TRBV5-5; DNA: TGTGCCAGCAGCTCTATTCCGGGCACCGGGGAGACCCAGTACTTC; CDR3: CASSSIPGTGETQYF
J: TRBJ1-2; D: TRBD1; size: many; V: TRBV11-2; DNA: TGTGCCAGCAGCCTTCATACCGGGACAGGGGGCGTAAGGCCTATATTC; CDR3: CASSLHTGTGGVRPIF
J: TRBJ1-2; D: TRBD1; size: NA; V: TRBV28; DNA: TGTGCCAGCAGTTTTGGCTACCTCGGACAGGGTTATGGCTACACCTTC; CDR3: CASSFGYLGQGYGYTF
J: TRBJ2-3; D: NA; size: NA; V: TRBV18; DNA: TGTGCCAGCTCACCAAGCCAGGACTTTACGCAGTATTTT; CDR3: CASSPSQDFTQYF
J: TRBJ2-1; D: NA; size: NA; V: TRBV4-2; DNA: TGTGCCAGCAGCCAAGAGATTCGAAGCACAGCCTACAATGAGCAGTTCTTC; CDR3: CASSQEIRSTAYNEQFF
J: TRBJ2-7; D: NA; size: many; V: TRBV20-1; DNA: TGCAGTGCTATTAACCAGCGGGGACATACCTACGAGCAGTACTTC; CDR3: CSAINQRGHTYEQYF
J: TRBJ2-1; D: NA; size: few; V: TRBV12-3/TRBV12-4; DNA: TGTGCCAGCAGTAGCCGCGATGAGCAGTTCTTC; CDR3: CASSSRDEQFF
J: TRBJ2-3; D: NA; size: many; V: TRBV20-1; DNA: TGCAGTGCTCTCGCTAAGTACACAGATACGCAGTATTTT; CDR3: CSALAKYTDTQYF
J: TRBJ1-5; D: NA; size: NA; V: TRBV11-2; DNA: TGTGCCAGCAGCTTCGGGGCTGGAAATCAGCCCCAGCATTTT; CDR3: CASSFGAGNQPQHF
J: TRBJ2-1; D: TRBD1; size: many; V: TRBV6-2/TRBV6-3; DNA: TGTGCCAGCAGGGGCCCCGGGACAGCCATATACAATGAGCAGTTCTTC; CDR3: CASRGPGTAIYNEQFF
J: TRBJ2-5; D: NA; size: NA; V: TRBV4-2; DNA: TGTGCCAGCAGCCAGACCCCCGACGAACAAGAGACCCAGTACTTC; CDR3: CASSQTPDEQETQYF
J: TRBJ1-1; D: NA; size: NA; V: TRBV12-3/TRBV12-4; DNA: TGTGCCAGCAGTTCTAAGATGAACACTGAAGCTTTCTTT; CDR3: CASSSKMNTEAFF